This TCR beta chain was sequenced during a study of Ad26.COV2.S vaccination and SARS-CoV-2 variants. Study overall: Doses of Ad26.COV2.S were injected into muscle once or twice, 56 days apart.

Here immunoSEQ multiplex PCR was the method, and the copy in TCRdb shows in-frame clones only, minus some. The sample lists some 450,000 clones, 90% seen once, with approximately 4.3% in the top ten. The V gene end was trimmed by 4 bases and the J gene end by 10 bases; junction bases not matched to a gene: 8. This CDR3 comprises 13 residues. Germline CDR1 SGHRS, CDR2 YFSETQ. The treatment: some 19 received Ad26.COV2.S at low or high dose, single or two shots; about 5 received placebo; per-sample allocation not given. Repertoires come from day 63 after the first vaccine or placebo injection. The chain couples TRBV5-1 to TRBJ2-1; 7 bases align to TRBD1. Material: peripheral blood, obtained in a trial of Ad26.COV2.S vaccine versus placebo. This sequence was found in a person aged 18-60 years who received the Ad26.COV2.S COVID-19 vaccine or a placebo. The CDR3: CASSKDRPEEQFF. Here the CDR3 DNA reads TGCGCCAGCAGCAAGGACAGGCCCGAGGAGCAGTTCTTC.